The table lists the clone carrying this T cell receptor beta chain with many counts. Its antigen remains unknown. Every TCR cDNA molecule bore its own unique molecular identifier. Each CDR3 protein is one row after TCRdb ran MiXCR on the 5' RACE reads. The table has some 13,000 distinct CDR3 sequences, under 4% seen once. This sample stems from a study of spatial heterogeneity in lung cancer. Turning to the study itself: Compared with alpha-chain sequences, beta-chain sequences were consistently detected in greater numbers. A T cell module score from matched bulk RNA-seq correlated strongly with TCR transcript counts in tumor regions.

Study observations and caveats: Tumor mutation counts were tracked by expanded intratumoral alpha and beta TCR counts.

The time point: sample taken at primary tumor resection. From tumor, nontumor lung or frozen PBMC, whole RNA was taken unsorted for sequencing. The TCR sequence derives from a male donor with early-stage non-small cell lung cancer. The sample consisted of lung tumor tissue, taken at surgery.

The DNA for the CDR3 is TGTGCCAGTAAGCGGGGCCCCTACAATGAGCAGTTCTTC. It translates to CASKRGPYNEQFF. The chain employs TRBV14 and TRBJ2-1; 7 nucleotides line up with TRBD2. The germline gives CDR1 SGHDN, CDR2 FVKESK. Losses at the gene ends were 9 bases for V and 2 bases for J; bases not matched to a gene: 4. The CDR3 is made up of 13 amino acids. Full variable domain (rest looked up from reference TRBV14 and TRBJ2-1): EAGVTQFPSHSVIEKGQTVTLRCDPISGHDNLYWYRRVMGKEIKFLLHFVKESKQDESGMPNNRFLAERTGGTYSTLKVQPAELEDSGVYFCASKRGPYNEQFFGPGTRLTVL.